The sequence of this T cell receptor beta chain was determined in a study of T cell clonotyping in hematopoietic cell transplantation. Study-level background: Cytoreduction preceded collection of pretransplant recipient samples.

Sequenced by immunoSEQ multiplex PCR; TCRdb stores in-frame clones only, minus some. The data show roughly 5,400 clones, 70% to 90% seen once. Time point noted: recipient sample about 28 days before transplant, after cytoreduction. Blood collection times were about day -28 and days 30, 100, 180 posttransplant. About this clone: Antigen specificity is unknown.

Study-wide findings and caveats: Graft donor and pretransplant recipient Inverse Simpson Index values predicted broader posttransplant TCR diversity. Recipient TCR diversity dropped after transplant; expanded clonotypes rose from day 30 to 180.

CDR1 WNHNN and CDR2 SYGVQD come from the germline V gene (reference sequence). V shed 3 bases and J 0 bases; nucleotides not matched to a gene: 8. The CDR3 spans 17 residues. The material sequenced was peripheral blood mononuclear cells, taken before stem cell transplant. The sequence came from a man aged 55-75 years with acute myeloid leukemia. Some clones in this sample may be carry-over from other donors' samples. This chain uses TRBV10-1 with TRBJ2-4, with 7 bases that match TRBD1. CDR3: CASSEGTAPLAKNIQYF. CDR3 nucleotides: TGCGCCAGCAGTGAAGGGACAGCACCTTTAGCCAAAAACATTCAGTACTTC.